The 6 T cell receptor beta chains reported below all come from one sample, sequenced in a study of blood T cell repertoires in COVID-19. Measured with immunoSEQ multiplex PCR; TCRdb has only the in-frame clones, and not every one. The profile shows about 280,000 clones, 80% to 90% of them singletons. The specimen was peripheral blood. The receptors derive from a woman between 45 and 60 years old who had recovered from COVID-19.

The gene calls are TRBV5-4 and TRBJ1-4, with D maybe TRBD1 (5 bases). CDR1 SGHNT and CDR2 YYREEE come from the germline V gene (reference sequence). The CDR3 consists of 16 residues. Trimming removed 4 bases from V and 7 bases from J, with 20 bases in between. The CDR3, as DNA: TGTGCCAGCAGCCGTAGGGATGGGGCGCAGGTTGAAAAACTGTTTTTT. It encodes CASSRRDGAQVEKLFF.

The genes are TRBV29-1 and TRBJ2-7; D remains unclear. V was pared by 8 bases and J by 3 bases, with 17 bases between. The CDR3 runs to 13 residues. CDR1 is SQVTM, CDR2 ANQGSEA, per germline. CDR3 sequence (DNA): TGCAGCCTTTCTGAGTCACCCCTCTACGAGCAGTACTTC. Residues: CSLSESPLYEQYF.

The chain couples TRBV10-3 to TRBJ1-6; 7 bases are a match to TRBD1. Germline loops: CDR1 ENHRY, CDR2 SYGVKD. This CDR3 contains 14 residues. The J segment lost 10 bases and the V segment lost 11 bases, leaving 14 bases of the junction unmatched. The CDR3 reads CAASRDSIGSPLHF. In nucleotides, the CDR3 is TGTGCCGCCTCCCGGGACAGTATCGGATCACCCCTCCACTTT.

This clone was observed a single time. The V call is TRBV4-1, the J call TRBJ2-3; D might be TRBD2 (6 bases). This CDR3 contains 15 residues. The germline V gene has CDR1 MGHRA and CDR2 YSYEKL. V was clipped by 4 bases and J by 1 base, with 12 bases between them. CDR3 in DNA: TGCGCCAGCAGCCGACCTAGCGTGGGCACAGATACGCAGTATTTT. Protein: CASSRPSVGTDTQYF.

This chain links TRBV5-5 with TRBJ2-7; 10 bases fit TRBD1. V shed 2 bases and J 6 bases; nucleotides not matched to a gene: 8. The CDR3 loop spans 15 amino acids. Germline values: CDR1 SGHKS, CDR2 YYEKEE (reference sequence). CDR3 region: CASSFPGTGVREQYF. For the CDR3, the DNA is TGTGCCAGCAGCTTCCCTGGGACAGGGGTCCGCGAGCAGTACTTC.

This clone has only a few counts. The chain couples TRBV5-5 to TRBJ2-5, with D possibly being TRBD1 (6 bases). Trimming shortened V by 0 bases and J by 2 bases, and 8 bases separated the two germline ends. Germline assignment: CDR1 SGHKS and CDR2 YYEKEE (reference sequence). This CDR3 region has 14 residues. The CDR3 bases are TGTGCCAGCAGCTTGGCACAGGGTCAAGAGACCCAGTACTTC. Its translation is CASSLAQGQETQYF.